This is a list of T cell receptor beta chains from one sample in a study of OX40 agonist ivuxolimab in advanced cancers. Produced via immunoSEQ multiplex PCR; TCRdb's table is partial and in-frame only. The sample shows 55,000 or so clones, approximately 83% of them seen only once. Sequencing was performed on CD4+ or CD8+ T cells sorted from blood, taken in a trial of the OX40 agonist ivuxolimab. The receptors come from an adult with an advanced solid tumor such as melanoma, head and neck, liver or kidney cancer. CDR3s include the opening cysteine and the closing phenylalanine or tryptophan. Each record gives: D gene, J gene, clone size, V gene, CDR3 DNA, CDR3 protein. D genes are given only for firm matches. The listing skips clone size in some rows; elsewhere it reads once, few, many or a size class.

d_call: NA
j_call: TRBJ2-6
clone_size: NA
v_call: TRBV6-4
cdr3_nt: TGTGCCAGCAGTGAAGACAGCTCTGGGGCCAACGTCCTGACTTTC
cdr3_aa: CASSEDSSGANVLTF

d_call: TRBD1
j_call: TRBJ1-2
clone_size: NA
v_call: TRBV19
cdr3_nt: TGTGCCAGTAGTACGGGACAGGGAATCGGCGGCTACACCTTC
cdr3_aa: CASSTGQGIGGYTF

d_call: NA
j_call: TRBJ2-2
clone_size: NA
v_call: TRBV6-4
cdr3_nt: TGTGCCAGCAGTGACTCGGGAGGGAACACCGGGGAGCTGTTTTTT
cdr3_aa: CASSDSGGNTGELFF

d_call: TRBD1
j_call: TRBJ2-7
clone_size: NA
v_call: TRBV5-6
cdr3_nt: TGTGCCAGCAGAGGGTGGGACAGGGCCTACGAGCAGTACTTC
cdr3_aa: CASRGWDRAYEQYF

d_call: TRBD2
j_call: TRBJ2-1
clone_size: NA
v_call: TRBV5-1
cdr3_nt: TGCGCCAGCAGCCCGGGGGGACTAGCGGGATACAATGAGCAGTTCTTC
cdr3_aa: CASSPGGLAGYNEQFF

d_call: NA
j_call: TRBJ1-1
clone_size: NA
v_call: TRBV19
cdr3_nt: TGTGCCAGTAGTATCAGGGTTGGGGGCACTGAAGCTTTCTTT
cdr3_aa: CASSIRVGGTEAFF

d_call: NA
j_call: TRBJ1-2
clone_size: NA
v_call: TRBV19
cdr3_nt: TGTGCCAGTAGTACCCCCGGAGGGCTCTATGGCTACACCTTC
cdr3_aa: CASSTPGGLYGYTF

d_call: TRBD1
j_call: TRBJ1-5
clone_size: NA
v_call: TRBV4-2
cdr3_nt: TGTGCCAGCAGCCAAGATGACAGGGCGCCCAATCAGCCCCAGCATTTT
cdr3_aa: CASSQDDRAPNQPQHF

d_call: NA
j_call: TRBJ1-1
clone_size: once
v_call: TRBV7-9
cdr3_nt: TGTGCCAGCAGCTTGGGAGAGAAGGAAGACTTT
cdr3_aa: CASSLGEKEDF

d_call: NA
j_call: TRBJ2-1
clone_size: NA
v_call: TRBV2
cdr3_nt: TGTGCCAGCCAGGGGGAACGGGAGGGACTCAATGAGCAGTTCTTC
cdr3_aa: CASQGEREGLNEQFF

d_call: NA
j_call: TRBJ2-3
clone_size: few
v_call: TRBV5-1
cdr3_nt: TGCGCCAGCAGTCGGGAGTTTGGAGATACGCAGTATTTT
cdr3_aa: CASSREFGDTQYF

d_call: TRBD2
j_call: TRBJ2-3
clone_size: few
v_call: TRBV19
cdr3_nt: TGTGCCAGTAGTGATGGCGGGAGGGCAGATACGCAGTATTTT
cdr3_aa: CASSDGGRADTQYF

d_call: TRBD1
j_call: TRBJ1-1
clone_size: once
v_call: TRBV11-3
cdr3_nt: TGTGCCAGCAGCCCCGGGACAGGCACTGAAGCTTTCTTT
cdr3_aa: CASSPGTGTEAFF

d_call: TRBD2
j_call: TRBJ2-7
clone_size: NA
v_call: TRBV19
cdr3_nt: TGTGCCAGTAGTGTAGGGACTAGCGGGACCTACGAGCAGTACTTC
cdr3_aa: CASSVGTSGTYEQYF

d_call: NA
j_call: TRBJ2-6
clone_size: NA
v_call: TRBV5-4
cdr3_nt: TGTGCCAGCAGCTCAGCCTGGGGAGAGGCCAACGTCCTGACTTTC
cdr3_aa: CASSSAWGEANVLTF

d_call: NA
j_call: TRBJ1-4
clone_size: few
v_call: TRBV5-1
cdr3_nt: TGCGCCAGCAGCTCGGCGGGACGGAGTAATGAAAAACTGTTTTTT
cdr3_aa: CASSSAGRSNEKLFF

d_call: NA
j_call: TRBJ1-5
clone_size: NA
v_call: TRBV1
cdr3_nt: TGCACCAGCAGCCAAGATCAAGTGGGGAAAAATCAGCCCCAGCATTTT
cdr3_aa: CTSSQDQVGKNQPQHF

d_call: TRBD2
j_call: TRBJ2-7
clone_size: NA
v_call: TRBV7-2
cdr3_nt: TGTGCCAGCAGCCCCAGGCTCCAGCGGGAGAGATACGAGCAGTACTTC
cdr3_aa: CASSPRLQRERYEQYF

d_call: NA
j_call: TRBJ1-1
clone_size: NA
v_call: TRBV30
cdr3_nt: TGTGCCTGGAGTGCGGGGGGCAAGAACACTGAAGCTTTCTTT
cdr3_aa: CAWSAGGKNTEAFF

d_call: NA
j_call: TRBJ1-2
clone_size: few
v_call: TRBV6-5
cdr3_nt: TGTGCCAGCAGGAGCCCGGGACAAACTAACTATGGCTACACCTTC
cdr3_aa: CASRSPGQTNYGYTF

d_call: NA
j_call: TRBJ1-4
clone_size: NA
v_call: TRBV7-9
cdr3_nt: TGTGCCAGCAGCTTACAAAGGCCGTCTAATGAAAAACTGTTTTTT
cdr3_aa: CASSLQRPSNEKLFF

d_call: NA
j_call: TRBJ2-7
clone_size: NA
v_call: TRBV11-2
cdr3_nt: TGTGCCAGCAGCTTAGGCCCAGCGAGAAACTACGAGCAGTACTTC
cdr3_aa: CASSLGPARNYEQYF

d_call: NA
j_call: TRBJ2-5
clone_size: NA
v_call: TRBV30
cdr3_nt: TGTGCCTGGAGTGTCTGGGAAGAGACCCAGTACTTC
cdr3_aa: CAWSVWEETQYF

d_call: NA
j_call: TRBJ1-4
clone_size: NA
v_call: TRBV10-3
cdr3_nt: TGTGCCATCAGGGACGACAGAGGGGTGGCCGCAACTAATGAAAAACTGTTTTTT
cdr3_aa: CAIRDDRGVAATNEKLFF

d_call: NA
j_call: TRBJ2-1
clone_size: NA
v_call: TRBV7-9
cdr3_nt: TGTGTATGGGACTCCTTGACTGAGCAGTTCTTC
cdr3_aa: CVWDSLTEQFF

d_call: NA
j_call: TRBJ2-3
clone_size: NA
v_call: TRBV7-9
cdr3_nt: TGTGCCAGCAGCTTAGTGGGACTCACAGATACGCAGTATTTT
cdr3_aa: CASSLVGLTDTQYF